One sample yielded the 7 T cell receptor beta chains listed below, sequenced in a study of T cells in Graves' hyperthyroidism and ophthalmopathy. RNA transcripts were the template for amplifying TCR beta CDR3 regions. The HTBI primer set served for first-round RT-PCR of the TCR CDR3. TCRdb used MiXCR to reprocess the multiplex PCR reads, holding one entry per CDR3 protein. The top ten clones hold 7% to 10% of a sample with hundreds of thousands of distinct CDR3 sequences, over 35% of them seen once. The sequenced material came from blood. The receptors were sampled from a man between 18 and 29 years old with Graves' hyperthyroidism.

Concerning this clonotype: This may be a read error: a much more frequent sequence differs by one nucleotide. The V and J genes are TRBV19 and TRBJ1-5; 9 nucleotides match TRBD1. With V trimmed by 9 bases and J by 3 bases, 9 bases remained unmatched. The CDR3 runs to 15 residues. Germline CDR1 LNHDA, CDR2 SQIVND (reference sequence). For the CDR3, the DNA is TGTGCCAGCAGCCGGGGACAGGGAGCCAATCAGCCCCAGCATTTT. This gives the protein CASSRGQGANQPQHF. The whole variable domain, remainder taken from reference TRBV19 and TRBJ1-5, is DGGITQSPKYLFRKEGQNVTLSCEQNLNHDAMYWYRQDPGQGLRLIYYSQIVNDFQKGDIAEGYSVSREKKESFPLTVTSAQKNPTAFYLCASSRGQGANQPQHFGDGTRLSIL.

This clonotype was detected many times. V gene TRBV11-2 combines with J gene TRBJ1-6, with 7 bases identical to TRBD1. This CDR3 spans 13 amino acids. Germline values: CDR1 SGHAT, CDR2 FQNNGV. V was pared by 8 bases and J by 6 bases, with 4 bases of the junction left unmatched. The CDR3 sequence: CASGTGVNSPLHF. In nucleotides, the CDR3 is TGTGCCAGCGGTACAGGGGTTAATTCACCCCTCCACTTT.

The chain uses TRBV5-1 and TRBJ1-1; 7 bases match TRBD1. V trimming: 4 bases; J trimming: 0 bases; junction bases outside the gene matches: 21. CDR1 and CDR2 (germline): SGHRS, YFSETQ. The CDR3 has 20 residues. For the CDR3, the DNA is TGCGCCAGCAGCCCCCCCCCGCGGGACAGCCATCAAACCCTGAACACTGAAGCTTTCTTT. Its translation: CASSPPPRDSHQTLNTEAFF.

The chain recombines TRBV7-6 with TRBJ2-6; no reliable D call. The length of the CDR3 is 17 residues. V lost 5 bases, J lost 0 bases, and 14 bases lay in between. Germline V gives CDR1 SGHVS, CDR2 FNYEAQ. Here the CDR3 reads CASSGRRYISGANVLTF. The DNA of the CDR3 is TGTGCCAGCAGCGGACGACGGTATATCTCTGGGGCCAACGTCCTGACTTTC.

This clonotype was seen at least ten times. At one boundary the junction diverges from the germline segment, which might be a read error. V and J are TRBV5-1 and TRBJ2-2, with D unresolved. This CDR3 has 13 residues. CDR1 is SGHRS and CDR2 is YFSETQ in the germline V gene. DNA of the CDR3: TGTGCCAGCTCAACCGCGAACACCGGGGAGCTGTTTTTT. Protein sequence: CASSTANTGELFF.

The chain employs TRBV6-6 and TRBJ1-5; D is perhaps TRBD1 (6 bases). Germline V CDR1 and CDR2: MNHNY, SVGAGI (reference sequence). This CDR3 has 15 residues. With 6 bases removed from V and 2 bases from J, the gap between germline ends came to 14 bases. The CDR3 spells CASSAPTGGNQPQHF. CDR3 sequence (DNA): TGTGCCAGCAGCGCCCCGACAGGAGGCAATCAGCCCCAGCATTTT.

V and J are TRBV29-1 and TRBJ2-2; D remains unclear. The CDR3 totals 11 residues. Per the germline V gene, CDR1 is SQVTM and CDR2 is ANQGSEA. Trimming took off 5 bases at V and 4 bases at J, with 5 bases between the two ends. The DNA of the CDR3 is TGCAGCGTTTTTAGCACCGGGGAGCTGTTTTTT. Amino acids: CSVFSTGELFF.